This T cell receptor beta chain was captured in a study of response to subunit inactivated influenza vaccine. As regards this clonotype: The antigen remains undetermined.

Study results and limitations: T cells newly recruited by each seasonal influenza vaccination are few, the authors suggested.

CDR1 SEHNR and CDR2 FQNEAQ come from the germline V gene (reference sequence). V lost 4 bases to trimming and J lost 5 bases, with 14 bases between them. The CDR3 length is 14 residues. TCRdb itself ran the RT-PCR reads through MiXCR, one entry per CDR3 protein. Here the sample spans under 950,000 distinct CDR3 sequences, 21% being singletons. This TCR was recovered from a man aged 45-65 years who received an inactivated influenza vaccine. This specimen was PBMCs from blood, taken about 5 days after vaccination. The chain employs TRBV7-9 and TRBJ2-5; D may be TRBD1 (6 bases). The CDR3 protein is CASSSEARGETQYF. DNA of the CDR3: TGTGCCAGCAGCTCCGAGGCGAGGGGGGAGACCCAGTACTTC. Filled out from reference TRBV7-9 and TRBJ2-5, the complete variable domain reads DTGVSQNPRHKITKRGQNVTFRCDPISEHNRLYWYRQTLGQGPEFLTYFQNEAQLEKSRLLSDRFSAERPKGSFSTLEIQRTEQGDSAMYLCASSSEARGETQYFGPGTRLLVL.